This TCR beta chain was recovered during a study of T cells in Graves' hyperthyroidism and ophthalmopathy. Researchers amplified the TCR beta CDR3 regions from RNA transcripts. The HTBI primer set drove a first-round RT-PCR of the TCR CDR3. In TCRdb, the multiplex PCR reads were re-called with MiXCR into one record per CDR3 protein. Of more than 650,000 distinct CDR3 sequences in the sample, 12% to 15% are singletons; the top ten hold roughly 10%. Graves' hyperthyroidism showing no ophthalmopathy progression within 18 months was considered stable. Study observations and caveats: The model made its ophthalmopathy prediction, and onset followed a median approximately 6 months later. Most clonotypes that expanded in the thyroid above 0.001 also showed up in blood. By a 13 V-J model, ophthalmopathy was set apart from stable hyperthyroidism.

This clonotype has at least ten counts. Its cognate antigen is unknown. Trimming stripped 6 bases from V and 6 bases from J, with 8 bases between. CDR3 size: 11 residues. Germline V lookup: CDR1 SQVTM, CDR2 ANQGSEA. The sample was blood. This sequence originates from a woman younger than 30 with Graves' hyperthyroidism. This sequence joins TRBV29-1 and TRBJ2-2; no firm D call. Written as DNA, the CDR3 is TGCAGCGTATTTACGGCCGGGGAGCTGTTTTTT. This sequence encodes CSVFTAGELFF.